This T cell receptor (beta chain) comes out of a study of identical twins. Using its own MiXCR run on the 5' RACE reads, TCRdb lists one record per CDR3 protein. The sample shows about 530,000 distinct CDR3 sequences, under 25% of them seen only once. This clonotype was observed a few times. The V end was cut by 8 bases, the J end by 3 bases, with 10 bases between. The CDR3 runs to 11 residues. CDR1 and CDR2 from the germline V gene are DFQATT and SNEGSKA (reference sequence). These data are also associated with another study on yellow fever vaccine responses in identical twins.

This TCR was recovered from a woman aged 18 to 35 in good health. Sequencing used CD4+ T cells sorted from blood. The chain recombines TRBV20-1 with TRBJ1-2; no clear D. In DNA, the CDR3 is TGCAGTACAAGACGCGACTATGGCTACACCTTC. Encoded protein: CSTRRDYGYTF.